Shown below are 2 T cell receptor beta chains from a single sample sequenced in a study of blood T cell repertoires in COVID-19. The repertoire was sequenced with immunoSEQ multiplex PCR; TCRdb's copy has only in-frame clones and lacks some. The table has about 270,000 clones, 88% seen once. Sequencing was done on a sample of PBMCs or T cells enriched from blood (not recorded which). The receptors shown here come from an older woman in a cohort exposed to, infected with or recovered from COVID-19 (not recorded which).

DNA of the CDR3: TGTGCCAGCAGCTACAGGGCTAACTATGGCTACACCTTC. It translates to CASSYRANYGYTF. J is TRBJ1-2 and V is TRBV2; D perhaps matches TRBD1 (6 bases). The CDR3 loop spans 13 amino acids. The germline V and J ends were trimmed by 6 bases and 0 bases, with 8 bases remaining between them. Germline V gives CDR1 SNHLY, CDR2 FYNNEI. The full variable domain, completed using reference TRBV2 and TRBJ1-2, is EPEVTQTPSHQVTQMGQEVILRCVPISNHLYFYWYRQILGQKVEFLVSFYNNEISEKSEIFDDQFSVERPDGSNFTLKIRSTKLEDSAMYFCASSYRANYGYTFGSGTRLTVV.

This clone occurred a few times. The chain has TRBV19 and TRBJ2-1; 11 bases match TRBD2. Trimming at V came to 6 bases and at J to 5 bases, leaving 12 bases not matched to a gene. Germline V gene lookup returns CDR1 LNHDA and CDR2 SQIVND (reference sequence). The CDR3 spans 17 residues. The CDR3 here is CASRPQLAGGIHNEQFF. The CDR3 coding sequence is TGTGCCAGTAGGCCACAATTAGCGGGAGGGATACACAATGAGCAGTTCTTC.